The present T cell receptor (beta chain) was sequenced within a study of blood T cell repertoires in COVID-19. Produced via immunoSEQ multiplex PCR; TCRdb's table is partial and in-frame only. The table includes 400,000 to 500,000 clones, about 88% detected once. This clonotype was sampled from a woman between 18 and 29 years old who had been exposed to COVID-19. The specimen sequenced was PBMCs or T cells enriched from blood (not recorded which).

CDR3 protein: CASSSNGLAYNEQFF. For the CDR3, the DNA is TGTGCCAGCAGTTCTAACGGACTAGCGTACAATGAGCAGTTCTTC. The chain is built from TRBV6-4 and TRBJ2-1, with TRBD2 identical over 9 bases. Germline V gene sequence: CDR1 MRHNA, CDR2 SNTAGT. V lost 5 bases to trimming and J lost 4 bases; unmatched junction nucleotides: 6. The CDR3 extends over 15 amino acids.